These 29 T cell receptor beta chains originate from one sample sequenced in a study of blood T cell repertoires in COVID-19. Libraries were prepared by immunoSEQ multiplex PCR; TCRdb keeps only in-frame clonotypes and omits some of them. The profile covers hundreds of thousands of clones, with 85% to 90% appearing a single time and less than 2.5% taken by the ten largest. Input material: PBMCs or T cells enriched from blood (not recorded which). The receptors stem from a woman aged 18-30 years who had recovered from COVID-19.

A single count supports this clone. This chain links TRBV11-2 with TRBJ2-7; TRBD2 matches at 12 bases. CDR3 size: 17 residues. The germline gives CDR1 SGHAT, CDR2 FQNNGV. The junction had 8 bases not matched to a gene; V was cut back by 3 bases and J by 2 bases. The CDR3 protein is CASSFTSGGINAYEQYF. The CDR3 DNA reads as TGTGCCAGCAGCTTCACTAGCGGGGGGATTAACGCCTACGAGCAGTACTTC.

The chain carries TRBV18 and TRBJ1-1; no clear D. This CDR3 has 13 residues. Trimming shortened V by 5 bases and J by 6 bases, and 13 bases separated the two germline ends. CDR1 is KGHSH, CDR2 LQKENI, per germline. The CDR3 nucleotides are TGTGCCAGCTCAATTTTCGCGGCAGCTGAAGCTTTCTTT. Translation gives CASSIFAAAEAFF.

This clone has a single count. The gene calls are TRBV6-1 and TRBJ1-2; D perhaps matches TRBD1 (6 bases). CDR1 and CDR2 from the germline V gene are MNHNS and SASEGT. V was cut by 0 bases and J by 6 bases, with 17 bases left in between. This CDR3 comprises 16 residues. The CDR3 nucleotides are TGTGCCAGCAGTGAAGCGTATCTTAACAGGGTAAATGGCTACACCTTC. This gives the protein CASSEAYLNRVNGYTF.

The chain employs TRBV28 and TRBJ1-6; D call uncertain. With 5 bases removed from V and 9 bases from J, the gap between germline ends came to 14 bases. This CDR3 is built from 14 residues. Germline V gives CDR1 MDHEN, CDR2 SYDVKM. In DNA form, the CDR3 reads TGTGCCAGCAGTCCCTTGATGGCTGGTTCACCCCTCCACTTT. This sequence encodes CASSPLMAGSPLHF.

The chain links TRBV28 to TRBJ1-2; perhaps TRBD1 as D (6 bases). Germline CDR1 MDHEN, CDR2 SYDVKM. The CDR3 sequence is 19 residues long. Trimming left V 4 bases short and J 4 bases short, with 28 bases between. CDR3 DNA sequence: TGTGCCAGCAGTTCCCGACCCGATCAGGGGACATCGGCCTCCTATGGCTACACCTTC. The encoded protein is CASSSRPDQGTSASYGYTF.

This rearrangement joins TRBV12-5 to TRBJ2-1, with 7 bases fitting TRBD1. The germline CDR1 and CDR2 sequences are LGHNT and FRNRAP. This CDR3 has 15 residues. The junction had 13 bases not matched to a gene; V was cut back by 10 bases and J by 4 bases. The CDR3 reads CATAPDRLKYNEQFF. CDR3 coding DNA: TGTGCTACCGCACCGGACAGGCTGAAATACAATGAGCAGTTCTTC.

This clone was seen a single time. The rearrangement links TRBV25-1 to TRBJ1-1; TRBD1 matches 9 bases. V dropped 8 bases and J dropped 2; count of bases not matched to a gene: 6. In germline, CDR1 is MGHDK, CDR2 SYGVNS. The CDR3 has 14 amino acids. As DNA, the CDR3 is TGTGCCAGCCGACGGACAGGGGAAAACACTGAAGCTTTCTTT. Translated: CASRRTGENTEAFF.

The rearrangement joins TRBV2 to TRBJ2-5; 7 bases are shared with TRBD2. Germline CDR1 reads SNHLY; CDR2 reads FYNNEI. After removal of 7 bases from V and 2 bases from J, the junction contained 10 bases not matched to a gene. This CDR3 spans 15 amino acids. The CDR3 loop is CASTEGAGDQETQYF. The DNA of the CDR3 is TGTGCCAGCACCGAAGGGGCGGGGGATCAAGAGACCCAGTACTTC.

This rearrangement joins TRBV7-6 to TRBJ1-2, with 9 bases matching TRBD1. Trimming removed 0 bases from V and 4 bases from J; junction bases left unmatched: 3. In germline, CDR1 is SGHVS, CDR2 FNYEAQ. CDR3 length: 15 amino acids. This CDR3 is CASSLAPTGGYGYTF. The CDR3 DNA follows: TGTGCCAGCAGCTTAGCTCCGACAGGGGGCTATGGCTACACCTTC. Together with reference TRBV7-6 and TRBJ1-2, the CDR3 gives the full variable domain: GAGVSQSPRYKVTKRGQDVALRCDPISGHVSLYWYRQALGQGPEFLTYFNYEAQQDKSGLPNDRFSAERPEGSISTLTIQRTEQRDSAMYRCASSLAPTGGYGYTFGSGTRLTVV.

CDR3 region: CASSSDRGTGGELFF. The CDR3 DNA reads TGTGCCAGCAGCTCGGACAGGGGAACCGGCGGGGAGCTGTTTTTT. The rearrangement uses TRBV11-3 and TRBJ2-2; 9 bases agree with TRBD1. CDR1 SGHNT and CDR2 YENEEA come from the germline V gene. The CDR3 consists of 15 residues. With V trimmed by 4 bases and J by 7 bases, 7 bases remained unmatched.

This sequence joins TRBV2 and TRBJ1-6; TRBD1 agrees at 7 bases. V lost 6 bases to trimming and J lost 7 bases; unmatched junction nucleotides: 0. This CDR3 spans 12 amino acids. In germline, CDR1 is SNHLY, CDR2 FYNNEI. CDR3 protein: CASRTGNSPLHF. Written as DNA, the CDR3 is TGTGCCAGCAGGACAGGGAATTCACCCCTCCACTTT.

This rearrangement joins TRBV5-6 to TRBJ2-1, with D possibly matching TRBD2 (7 bases). V lost 1 base and J lost 5, with 13 bases in between. Germline V gene lookup returns CDR1 SGHDT and CDR2 YYEEEE. This CDR3 spans 15 amino acids. The CDR3 bases are TGTGCCAGCAGCTTGAGGGGGGGCGCAAACAATGAGCAGTTCTTC. This encodes CASSLRGGANNEQFF.

V and J are TRBV5-1 and TRBJ2-1, with 7 bases matching TRBD1. Germline CDR1 is SGHRS and CDR2 is YFSETQ. V lost 1 base and J lost 8; bases outside the gene matches: 6. The CDR3 runs 14 residues. CDR3 coding DNA: TGCGCCAGCAGCTTGCTACAGGGGTTCCATGAGCAGTTCTTC. Translation gives CASSLLQGFHEQFF.

The chain joins TRBV27 to TRBJ1-2; TRBD1 matches at 8 bases. This CDR3 is built from 13 residues. With 6 bases clipped from V and 5 bases from J, the junction kept 5 bases outside the gene matches. Germline lookup yields CDR1 MNHEY and CDR2 SMNVEV (reference sequence). CDR3 in amino acids: CASRLGQGYGYTF. CDR3 DNA sequence: TGTGCCAGCAGACTCGGACAGGGATATGGCTACACCTTC.

The V and J genes are TRBV2 and TRBJ2-5; possible D gene TRBD2, 6 bases. Germline CDR1 reads SNHLY; CDR2 reads FYNNEI. There are 15 residues in the CDR3. Deletions cut 6 bases from V and 2 bases from J, with 16 bases between. The DNA of the CDR3 is TGTGCCAGCAGGCAAACGGGGGTTAAACAAGAGACCCAGTACTTC. Translation gives CASRQTGVKQETQYF.

The chain employs TRBV6-4 and TRBJ1-5, with 9 positions matching TRBD1. The CDR3 length is 17 residues. CDR1 is MRHNA and CDR2 is SNTAGT in the germline V gene. After removal of 6 bases from V and 0 bases from J, the junction contained 9 bases not matched to a gene. The CDR3 loop is CASRRGQGHYSNQPQHF. The CDR3 nucleotides read TGTGCCAGCAGAAGGGGACAGGGACATTATAGCAATCAGCCCCAGCATTTT.

This CDR3 reads CASSQDRPYGYTF. The CDR3 DNA is TGTGCCAGCAGTCAGGACAGGCCATATGGCTACACCTTC. This chain connects TRBV28 to TRBJ1-2; TRBD1 matches 7 bases. J lost 5 bases, V lost 5 bases, and 5 bases had no gene match. CDR1 is MDHEN, CDR2 SYDVKM, per germline. This CDR3 contains 13 residues.

This sequence joins TRBV7-9 and TRBJ1-2; 8 positions match TRBD1. From germline, CDR1 is SEHNR and CDR2 FQNEAQ (reference sequence). V shed 5 bases and J 4 bases; nucleotides not matched to a gene: 6. The CDR3 is made up of 14 amino acids. The DNA for the CDR3 is TGTGCCAGCAGCCCAGGGGGCAAGGGCTATGGCTACACCTTC. Its translation is CASSPGGKGYGYTF.

This chain uses TRBV6-5 with TRBJ2-1, with 7 nucleotides matching TRBD1. The CDR3 totals 16 residues. Unmatched junction bases numbered 3, after V lost 0 bases and J lost 1 base. Germline V gene lookup returns CDR1 MNHEY and CDR2 SVGAGI. The CDR3 here is CASSYSGQLSYNEQFF. CDR3 DNA: TGTGCCAGCAGTTACTCGGGACAGCTTTCCTACAATGAGCAGTTCTTC.

V is TRBV6-4 and J is TRBJ2-3; 7 nucleotides match TRBD1. The germline V gene encodes CDR1 MRHNA and CDR2 SNTAGT. The length of the CDR3 is 15 residues. Trimming removed 2 bases from V and 2 bases from J; junction bases left unmatched: 4. The CDR3 is CASSDRGLPTDTQYF. In nucleotides, the CDR3 is TGTGCCAGCAGTGACAGGGGGCTCCCCACAGATACGCAGTATTTT.

The chain carries TRBV6-2 or TRBV6-3 and TRBJ1-1; D may be TRBD1 (5 bases). Trimming pared 6 bases from V and 1 base from J, leaving 18 bases between. The CDR3 extends over 16 amino acids. The germline V gene encodes CDR1 MNHEY and CDR2 SVGEGT. The CDR3 DNA reads as TGTGCCAGCAGCCCTTCCCGGGGGGTCGCGAACACTGAAGCTTTCTTT. It translates to CASSPSRGVANTEAFF.

This chain connects TRBV7-9 to TRBJ1-3; TRBD1 might be the D (6 bases). V lost 5 bases, J lost 3 bases, and 17 bases lay in between. Germline CDR1 and CDR2: SEHNR and FQNEAQ (reference sequence). This CDR3 has 16 amino acids. DNA of the CDR3: TGTGCCAGCAGCATGACAGGCCGGGGAGTTGGAAACACCATATATTTT. Its protein is CASSMTGRGVGNTIYF.

The rearrangement joins TRBV11-2 to TRBJ2-1; TRBD1 aligns across 7 bases. Losses at the gene ends were 5 bases for V and 10 bases for J; bases not matched to a gene: 5. Germline assignment: CDR1 SGHAT and CDR2 FQNNGV. This CDR3 contains 12 residues. CDR3 sequence (DNA): TGTGCCAGCAGCCTTCACAGGGGAGAGCAGTTCTTC. Encoded protein: CASSLHRGEQFF.

The chain carries TRBV11-2 and TRBJ2-2; 7 positions agree with TRBD2. The CDR3 loop spans 15 amino acids. Germline-derived CDR1 and CDR2 are SGHAT and FQNNGV. The V gene end was trimmed by 5 bases and the J gene end by 2 bases; junction bases not matched to a gene: 5. CDR3 nucleotide sequence: TGTGCCAGCAGCCGGGGACTATTAAACACCGGGGAGCTGTTTTTT. Translated: CASSRGLLNTGELFF. Looking up the rest from reference TRBV11-2 and TRBJ2-2 gives the full variable domain: EAGVAQSPRYKIIEKRQSVAFWCNPISGHATLYWYQQILGQGPKLLIQFQNNGVVDDSQLPKDRFSAERLKGVDSTLKIQPAKLEDSAVYLCASSRGLLNTGELFFGEGSRLTVL.

This chain connects TRBV3-1 (or the pseudogene TRBV3-2) to TRBJ2-7; 9 nucleotides match TRBD2. The V gene's germline CDR1 is LGHDT and CDR2 YNNKEL (reference sequence). Trimming took 5 bases from V and 9 from J; bases not matched to a gene: 8. The CDR3 has 13 residues. CDR3 bases: TGTGCCAGCAGCGCTAGCGGGAAGTCTGGGCAGTACTTC. Protein sequence: CASSASGKSGQYF.

The chain combines TRBV19 with TRBJ1-1; tentative D call: TRBD1 (5 bases). The CDR3 length is 16 residues. Germline values: CDR1 LNHDA, CDR2 SQIVND (reference sequence). The V gene lost 4 bases and the J gene lost 0 bases, with 15 bases spanning the gap. CDR3 protein: CASSSNSIGVNTEAFF. In DNA form, the CDR3 reads TGTGCCAGTAGTAGCAATTCCATAGGGGTGAACACTGAAGCTTTCTTT.

V and J are TRBV18 and TRBJ2-7; TRBD1 matches at 7 bases. J gave up 3 bases and V 3 bases, and 2 bases lay outside the gene matches. The CDR3 is 13 residues long. The germline V gene has CDR1 KGHSH and CDR2 LQKENI. The CDR3 DNA is TGTGCCAGCTCACCGGACAGGAGCTACGAGCAGTACTTC. It codes for CASSPDRSYEQYF.

This chain uses TRBV3-1 (or the pseudogene TRBV3-2) with TRBJ1-6; unclear D gene. CDR1 and CDR2 (germline): LGHDT, YNNKEL (reference sequence). There are 14 residues in the CDR3. V was shortened by 1 base and J by 3 bases, with 4 bases between the two germline ends. The CDR3 DNA follows: TGTGCCAGCAGCCAAGGCGACTATAATTCACCCCTCCACTTT. Protein sequence: CASSQGDYNSPLHF.

This chain's CDR3 is CASSYDNSYEQYF. The CDR3 DNA follows: TGTGCCAGCAGTTACGACAACTCCTACGAGCAGTACTTC. The chain uses TRBV12-3 or TRBV12-4 and TRBJ2-7; D unresolved. This CDR3 has 13 residues. V was pared by 4 bases and J by 0 bases, with 7 bases between.